These 23 T cell receptor beta chains were sequenced from one sample in a study of CD8 T cells in Susac syndrome. Random hexamers served to reverse transcribe roughly 0.5 to 1 ug RNA. TCRdb reprocessed the immunoSEQ multiplex PCR reads with MiXCR, giving one entry per CDR3 protein. The repertoire has 56,000 or so distinct CDR3 sequences, roughly 94% of them found once; the top ten carry less than 0.9%. Sequencing was performed on CD8+ T cells from PBMCs. These receptors were obtained from a human donor with Susac syndrome.

The genes are TRBV7-6 and TRBJ2-5, with a tentative D call TRBD2 (6 bases). Germline V gene data show CDR1 as SGHVS and CDR2 as FNYEAQ. With 4 bases removed from V and 4 bases from J, the gap between germline ends came to 10 bases. The length of the CDR3 is 13 residues. CDR3 region: CASSYRRGETQYF. DNA of the CDR3: TGTGCCAGCAGCTACAGGAGGGGAGAGACCCAGTACTTC. Together with reference TRBV7-6 and TRBJ2-5, the CDR3 gives the full variable domain: GAGVSQSPRYKVTKRGQDVALRCDPISGHVSLYWYRQALGQGPEFLTYFNYEAQQDKSGLPNDRFSAERPEGSISTLTIQRTEQRDSAMYRCASSYRRGETQYFGPGTRLLVL.

The J gene is TRBJ2-7, the V gene TRBV20-1; 10 bases map to TRBD1. Germline loops: CDR1 DFQATT, CDR2 SNEGSKA (reference sequence). J lost 3 bases, V lost 6 bases, and 2 bases had no gene match. CDR3 length: 12 residues. The CDR3 reads CSAGQGLYEQYF. CDR3 coding DNA: TGCAGTGCGGGACAGGGGCTCTACGAGCAGTACTTC.

This chain uses TRBV28 with TRBJ2-3; either TRBD1 or TRBD2 may supply D (5 bases each). Germline CDR1 and CDR2: MDHEN and SYDVKM. This CDR3 comprises 17 residues. The CDR3 DNA follows: TGTGACCAGCGTACGTGTTTGGGGGACCCAAGCACAGATACGCAGTATTTT. This codes for CDQRTCLGDPSTDTQYF.

The V gene is TRBV12-3 or TRBV12-4, the J gene TRBJ1-2, with TRBD1 as a possible D gene (6 bases). Trimming cost V 6 bases and J 0 bases, with 11 bases left between them. This CDR3 is built from 14 residues. The CDR3 spells CASRADRTNYGYTF. The CDR3 DNA reads as TGTGCCAGCAGAGCCGACAGGACTAACTATGGCTACACCTTC.

V and J are TRBV30 and TRBJ2-7; unclear D gene. The CDR3 extends over 13 amino acids. Trimming stripped 0 bases from V and 1 base from J, with 7 bases between. Germline assignment: CDR1 GTSNPN and CDR2 SVGIG (reference sequence). The CDR3 loop reads CAWSVGQSYEQYF. In DNA, the CDR3 is TGTGCCTGGAGTGTAGGGCAGTCCTACGAGCAGTACTTC.

This chain links TRBV12-3 or TRBV12-4 with TRBJ1-2; 9 positions match TRBD1. Trimming took 8 bases from V and 4 from J; bases not matched to a gene: 5. CDR3 length: 13 amino acids. The CDR3 loop is CASSTGGGYGYTF. As DNA, the CDR3 is TGTGCCAGCTCAACAGGGGGCGGCTATGGCTACACCTTC.

The chain has TRBV7-9 and TRBJ1-1; perhaps TRBD1 as D (6 bases). Germline loops: CDR1 SEHNR, CDR2 FQNEAQ (reference sequence). This CDR3 spans 14 amino acids. With 6 bases removed from V and 4 bases from J, the gap between germline ends came to 15 bases. CDR3 in amino acids: CASRSGTRGTEAFF. The CDR3 region has the DNA TGTGCCAGCAGGTCCGGGACAAGGGGCACTGAAGCTTTCTTT.

The genes are TRBV6-1 and TRBJ2-7; tentatively, D is TRBD2 (7 bases). V lost 7 bases and J 4 bases, leaving 14 bases between the germline ends. The length of the CDR3 is 13 residues. Germline-derived CDR1 and CDR2 are MNHNS and SASEGT. The CDR3 spells CASIGGALYEQYF. CDR3 DNA: TGTGCCAGCATTGGGGGGGCGCTTTACGAGCAGTACTTC.

This chain connects TRBV6-5 to TRBJ2-7; D is unresolved. With 2 bases removed from V and 5 bases from J, the gap between germline ends came to 13 bases. CDR3 size: 14 residues. Germline loops: CDR1 MNHEY, CDR2 SVGAGI. The CDR3 sequence is CASSYGGSTNEQYF. The DNA of the CDR3 is TGTGCCAGCAGTTACGGTGGTTCTACGAACGAGCAGTACTTC.

V gene TRBV6-2 or TRBV6-3 combines with J gene TRBJ2-5; D remains ambiguous. The CDR3 covers 12 residues. CDR1 is MNHEY and CDR2 is SVGEGT in the germline V gene. V was pared by 2 bases and J by 7 bases, with 8 bases between. The CDR3: CASSYERWTQYF. The CDR3 DNA is TGTGCCAGCAGTTACGAGAGGTGGACCCAGTACTTC.

The V call is TRBV6-5, the J call TRBJ2-5, with TRBD1 identical over 10 bases. V dropped 4 bases and J dropped 4; count of bases not matched to a gene: 6. This CDR3 has 15 amino acids. In germline, CDR1 is MNHEY, CDR2 SVGAGI. CDR3 bases: TGTGCCAGCAGTTCCCGGACAGGGGGTGGAGAGACCCAGTACTTC. As protein: CASSSRTGGGETQYF.

This chain joins TRBV12-3 or TRBV12-4 and TRBJ2-7; D is uncertain. V lost 3 bases and J 2 bases, leaving 5 bases between the germline ends. The length of the CDR3 is 12 residues. CDR3 loop: CASSFNTYEQYF. The CDR3 bases are TGTGCCAGCAGTTTTAACACCTACGAGCAGTACTTC.

The J gene is TRBJ1-2, the V gene TRBV5-1, with a weak D call TRBD1 (5 bases). Germline CDR1 SGHRS, CDR2 YFSETQ. This CDR3 contains 13 residues. With 6 bases removed from V and 2 bases from J, the gap between germline ends came to 11 bases. The CDR3 coding sequence is TGCGCCAGCATGCCGGGGGGAAACTATGGCTACACCTTC. This codes for CASMPGGNYGYTF.

CDR3 sequence (DNA): TGCAGCGGAAGGATACAGGGCTACGAGCAGTACTTC. Protein: CSGRIQGYEQYF. The gene calls are TRBV29-1 and TRBJ2-7, with a possible D match to TRBD1 (6 bases). With 7 bases removed from V and 3 bases from J, the gap between germline ends came to 13 bases. The CDR3 runs 12 residues. Germline V lookup: CDR1 SQVTM, CDR2 ANQGSEA.

Notes on this clonotype: At one end the junction does not follow the germline gene, possibly because of a read error. The V gene is TRBV20-1, the J gene TRBJ1-1; D is ambiguous. Germline-derived CDR1 and CDR2 are DFQATT and SNEGSKA (reference sequence). The CDR3 covers 10 residues. CDR3 in amino acids: CSARDQDLGF. The CDR3 coding sequence is TGCAGTGCTAGAGATCAGGACCTCGGCTTT.

This clonotype was seen only once. The V and J genes are TRBV29-1 and TRBJ1-2; 8 nucleotides line up with TRBD1. V lost 6 bases, J lost 2 bases, and 11 bases stayed unmatched. There are 15 residues in the CDR3. In germline, CDR1 is SQVTM, CDR2 ANQGSEA. DNA of the CDR3: TGCAGCGTCGTGACAGGGGTAGTTTTCAACTATGGCTACACCTTC. Its translation is CSVVTGVVFNYGYTF.

The chain is built from TRBV2 and TRBJ2-1, with 8 bases aligning to TRBD1. The junction had 12 bases not matched to a gene; V was cut back by 6 bases and J by 8 bases. This CDR3 has 15 amino acids. The germline V gene has CDR1 SNHLY and CDR2 FYNNEI. This CDR3 reads CASRAGTGMYHEQFF. The CDR3 DNA reads as TGTGCCAGCAGAGCTGGGACAGGTATGTACCATGAGCAGTTCTTC.

This clonotype was detected once. The rearrangement links TRBV7-6 to TRBJ1-1, with D tentatively TRBD1 (6 bases). Germline V gives CDR1 SGHVS, CDR2 FNYEAQ. This CDR3 region has 12 residues. With 0 bases removed from V and 7 bases from J, the gap between germline ends came to 6 bases. The chain's CDR3 is CASSLAGGEAFF. The DNA of the CDR3 is TGTGCCAGCAGCTTAGCAGGGGGTGAAGCTTTCTTT.

The V gene is TRBV7-9, the J gene TRBJ1-1; D perhaps matches TRBD1 (5 bases). From germline, CDR1 is SEHNR and CDR2 FQNEAQ (reference sequence). The V gene lost 5 bases and the J gene lost 6 bases, with 7 bases spanning the gap. The CDR3 loop spans 11 amino acids. The CDR3, as DNA: TGTGCCAGCAGCCAGGGACCTGAAGCTTTCTTT. Translation gives CASSQGPEAFF.

V usage is TRBV19 and J usage is TRBJ2-3; perhaps TRBD2 as D (6 bases). In germline, CDR1 is LNHDA, CDR2 SQIVND (reference sequence). CDR3 size: 15 residues. V dropped 5 bases and J dropped 4 bases, with 16 bases sitting between them. CDR3: CASSLGSRPADTQYF. As DNA, the CDR3 is TGTGCCAGTAGTCTCGGGAGCCGTCCCGCAGATACGCAGTATTTT.

A note on this clonotype: Compared with germline, one end of the junction differs, possibly owing to a read error. CDR3 DNA: TGTGCCAGCAGTCAAGGACAGAACACTGAAGCTTTCTTT. Protein sequence: CASSQGQNTEAFF. This chain connects TRBV3-1 to TRBJ1-1, with D possibly matching TRBD1 (5 bases). The CDR3 contains 13 residues. Germline CDR1 LGHDT, CDR2 YNNKEL (reference sequence).

The chain carries TRBV29-1 and TRBJ1-1; TRBD1 is a possible D gene (6 bases). V was cut by 4 bases and J by 10 bases, with 13 bases left in between. The germline CDR1 and CDR2 sequences are SQVTM and ANQGSEA. CDR3 length: 11 amino acids. The CDR3 loop is CSVAKGDGAFF. CDR3 in DNA: TGCAGCGTTGCAAAGGGGGACGGAGCTTTCTTT.

J is TRBJ2-1 and V is TRBV7-9; 9 positions agree with TRBD1. This CDR3 is 15 amino acids long. The trim removed 7 bases at V and 4 bases at J, leaving 8 bases unmatched. The germline V gene encodes CDR1 SEHNR and CDR2 FQNEAQ (reference sequence). The DNA for the CDR3 is TGTGCCAGCACCATTACAGGGGGCCTATACAATGAGCAGTTCTTC. Its translation: CASTITGGLYNEQFF.